The 18 T cell receptor beta chains presented below share a single source sample, sequenced in a study of Ad26.COV2.S vaccination and SARS-CoV-2 variants. TCRdb keeps only in-frame clones here, not all; method: immunoSEQ multiplex PCR. There are about 98,000 clones in the sample; 60% to 85% occur only once, and 17% lies in the top ten. The sequenced sample was peripheral blood, obtained after recovery from COVID-19. Source of these receptors: a human donor who had recovered from COVID-19.

The chain carries TRBV3-1 (or the pseudogene TRBV3-2) and TRBJ1-2; no reliable D call. Germline values: CDR1 LGHDT, CDR2 YNNKEL (reference sequence). V lost 3 bases to trimming and J lost 3 bases, with 14 bases between them. The CDR3 is made up of 15 amino acids. CDR3 sequence (DNA): TGTGCCAGCAGCCAGATGACCGGCATTGACTATGGCTACACCTTC. Translated, it gives CASSQMTGIDYGYTF.

V is TRBV29-1 and J is TRBJ1-1, with 8 positions matching TRBD1. J gave up 8 bases and V 3 bases, and 14 bases lay outside the gene matches. The germline CDR1 and CDR2 sequences are SQVTM and ANQGSEA. This CDR3 is built from 15 residues. CDR3 sequence: CSVEGLQGVGLEAFF. The CDR3 nucleotides read TGCAGCGTTGAGGGCTTACAGGGGGTTGGCCTCGAAGCTTTCTTT.

This sequence joins TRBV7-3 and TRBJ2-7, with D maybe TRBD1 (6 bases). Germline V gene data show CDR1 as SGHTA and CDR2 as FQGTGA. The V end was cut by 11 bases, the J end by 1 base, with 21 bases between. The CDR3 is made up of 15 amino acids. The CDR3 nucleotides are TGTGCCGAAAAGACCCTTCCGGACAGTTCCTACGAGCAGTACTTC. It codes for CAEKTLPDSSYEQYF.

The J gene is TRBJ2-7, the V gene TRBV4-1; D gene ambiguous. There are 15 residues in the CDR3. V lost 0 bases to trimming and J lost 4 bases, with 13 bases between them. The germline CDR1 and CDR2 sequences are MGHRA and YSYEKL. Here the CDR3 reads CASSQDLTEIYEQYF. The CDR3 coding sequence is TGCGCCAGCAGCCAAGATCTTACAGAGATATACGAGCAGTACTTC.

This clone was detected a few times. This chain links TRBV28 with TRBJ1-5, with a possible D match to TRBD1 (6 bases). The CDR3 is 13 amino acids. Germline lookup yields CDR1 MDHEN and CDR2 SYDVKM. With 6 bases removed from V and 1 base from J, the gap between germline ends came to 7 bases. The CDR3 is CASRGGSNQPQHF. As DNA, the CDR3 is TGTGCCAGCAGAGGGGGGAGCAATCAGCCCCAGCATTTT.

This clone was counted a single time. The chain recombines TRBV6-5 with TRBJ1-2; the D is unclear. V lost 6 bases to trimming and J lost 10 bases, with 21 bases between them. Germline V gene lookup returns CDR1 MNHEY and CDR2 SVGAGI. The CDR3 extends over 14 amino acids. The CDR3 protein is CASRNPDLRSFYTF. CDR3 bases: TGTGCCAGCAGGAACCCGGACCTCCGCTCTTTCTACACCTTC.

This sequence joins TRBV10-3 and TRBJ2-1; 11 bases agree with TRBD2. Per the germline V gene, CDR1 is ENHRY and CDR2 is SYGVKD. This CDR3 comprises 15 residues. J lost 11 bases, V lost 5 bases, and 11 bases had no gene match. In nucleotides, the CDR3 is TGTGCCATCAGTCTAAAGACTAGCGGGGTTGAGAAGCAGTTCTTC. Translated, it gives CAISLKTSGVEKQFF.

The chain joins TRBV19 to TRBJ1-2, with no clear D. Trimming took 6 bases from V and 4 from J, leaving 12 bases between them. The CDR3 spans 13 residues. Germline V lookup: CDR1 LNHDA, CDR2 SQIVND (reference sequence). The CDR3 DNA sequence: TGTGCCAGTAGAGGCACCGGCACCTATGGCTACACCTTC. Its protein product is CASRGTGTYGYTF.

The rearrangement links TRBV18 to TRBJ2-1; possible D gene TRBD2, 5 bases. V was trimmed by 3 bases and J by 8 bases, leaving 17 bases between them. Germline CDR1 reads KGHSH; CDR2 reads LQKENI. This CDR3 is built from 15 residues. CDR3 in amino acids: CASSPSGRGFYEQFF. In nucleotides, the CDR3 is TGTGCCAGCTCACCTTCGGGCCGCGGGTTCTATGAGCAGTTCTTC.

In the case of this clone: A read error likely explains this, since a far larger clone differs by one base. This chain links TRBV6-5 with TRBJ1-1; possibly TRBD1 for D (5 bases). This CDR3 is 11 amino acids long. Germline CDR1 MNHEY, CDR2 SVGAGI. The germline V and J ends were trimmed by 6 bases and 4 bases, with 6 bases remaining between them. Here the CDR3 DNA reads TGTGCCAGCAGGAGGGGCACTGAAGCTTTCTTT. Amino acids: CASRRGTEAFF.

This clone was detected a few times. The chain uses TRBV5-1 and TRBJ1-5, with D unresolved. The CDR3 runs to 15 residues. Germline CDR1 SGHRS, CDR2 YFSETQ. V gave up 0 bases and J gave up 7 bases, with 14 bases separating them. CDR3 nucleotide sequence: TGCGCCAGCAGCTTGGAGGGCCGTAAGGAACAGCCCCAGCATTTT. This translates into CASSLEGRKEQPQHF.

The chain links TRBV5-1 to TRBJ2-1; D is uncertain. In germline, CDR1 is SGHRS, CDR2 YFSETQ. Trimming left V 4 bases short and J 6 bases short, with 17 bases between. The CDR3 has 15 residues. CDR3 sequence (DNA): TGCGCCAGCAGCCCCTCCAGCCGCGGTTCCAATGAGCAGTTCTTC. Translation: CASSPSSRGSNEQFF.

The chain is built from TRBV9 and TRBJ2-2; TRBD2 might be the D (5 bases). CDR3 size: 15 residues. Trimming took 0 bases from V and 7 from J, leaving 13 bases between them. Germline CDR1 reads SGDLS; CDR2 reads YYNGEE. This chain's CDR3 is CASSVAPLLGGELFF. CDR3 sequence (DNA): TGTGCCAGCAGCGTAGCCCCCTTACTAGGCGGGGAGCTGTTTTTT. Drawing the rest from reference TRBV9 and TRBJ2-2, the complete variable domain is DSGVTQTPKHLITATGQRVTLRCSPRSGDLSVYWYQQSLDQGLQFLIQYYNGEERAKGNILERFSAQQFPDLHSELNLSSLELGDSALYFCASSVAPLLGGELFFGEGSRLTVL.

V is TRBV7-3 and J is TRBJ1-3; a possible D gene is TRBD1 (6 bases). The CDR3 totals 17 residues. Germline V CDR1 and CDR2: SGHTA, FQGTGA. The V and J ends lost 0 bases and 0 bases respectively, with 12 bases between them. This chain's CDR3 is CASSLTGTKSSGNTIYF. The CDR3 DNA follows: TGTGCCAGCAGCTTAACAGGGACAAAGAGCTCTGGAAACACCATATATTTT.

Concerning this clone: A junction boundary mismatches the germline segment, possibly from a read error. The chain joins TRBV15 to TRBJ2-1, with D uncertain. Germline loops: CDR1 LNHNV, CDR2 YYDKDF (reference sequence). The CDR3 is made up of 15 amino acids. CDR3 loop: CATSRESGSYNEQFF. Written as DNA, the CDR3 is TGTGCCACCAGCCGAGAATCCGGGTCCTACAATGAGCAGTTCTTC.

The rearrangement links TRBV5-5 to TRBJ1-1; D is unresolved. CDR3 size: 14 residues. V lost 2 bases and J lost 1, with 9 bases in between. CDR1 is SGHKS, CDR2 YYEKEE, per germline (reference sequence). The CDR3 bases are TGTGCCAGCAGCTTTCTTCCGGAGAACACTGAAGCTTTCTTT. It encodes CASSFLPENTEAFF.

V usage is TRBV10-2 and J usage is TRBJ1-1, with a tentative D call TRBD1 (5 bases). Per germline, CDR1 WSHSY and CDR2 SAAADI. V lost 6 bases and J lost 3, with 17 bases in between. This CDR3 is built from 15 residues. The CDR3 sequence: CASSVPKGRDTEAFF. The CDR3 DNA reads as TGCGCCAGCAGCGTCCCCAAGGGGAGGGACACTGAAGCTTTCTTT.

J is TRBJ1-4 and V is TRBV3-1 (or the pseudogene TRBV3-2); D might be TRBD1 (6 bases). The CDR3 is 15 amino acids. V lost 1 base and J lost 7, with 13 bases in between. Looked up from germline, CDR1 is LGHDT and CDR2 is YNNKEL (reference sequence). CDR3 sequence (DNA): TGTGCCAGCAGCCAAGGGAGGGGGATGGGTGAAAAACTGTTTTTT. It codes for CASSQGRGMGEKLFF.